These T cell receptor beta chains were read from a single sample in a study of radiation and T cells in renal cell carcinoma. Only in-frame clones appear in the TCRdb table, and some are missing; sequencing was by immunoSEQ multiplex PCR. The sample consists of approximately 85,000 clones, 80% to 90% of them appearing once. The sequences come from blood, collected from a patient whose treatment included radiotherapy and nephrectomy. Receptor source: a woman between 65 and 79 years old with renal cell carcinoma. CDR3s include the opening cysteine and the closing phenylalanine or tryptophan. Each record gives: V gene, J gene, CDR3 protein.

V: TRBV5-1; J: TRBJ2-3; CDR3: CASRGVATDTQYF
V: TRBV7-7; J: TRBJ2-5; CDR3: CASSLGAQETQYF
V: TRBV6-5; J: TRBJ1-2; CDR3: CASGWDGTGDYGYTF
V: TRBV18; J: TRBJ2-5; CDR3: CASSPSGGQETQYF
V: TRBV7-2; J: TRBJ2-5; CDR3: CASTLGGYQETQYF
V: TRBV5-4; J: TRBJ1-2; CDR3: CASSLQGTNYGYTF
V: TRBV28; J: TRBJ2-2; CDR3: CASSLLAGRPGELFF
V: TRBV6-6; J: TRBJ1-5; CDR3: CASSYLAGNSNQPQHF
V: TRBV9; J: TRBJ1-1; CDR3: CASSDYRAQPTEAFF
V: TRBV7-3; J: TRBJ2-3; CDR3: CASSLGDRVSDTQYF
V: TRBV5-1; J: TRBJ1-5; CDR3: CASSRDGYSNQPQHF
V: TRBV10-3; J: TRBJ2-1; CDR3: CAISDTTDNEQFF
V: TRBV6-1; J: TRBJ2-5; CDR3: CASSALTGSQETQYF
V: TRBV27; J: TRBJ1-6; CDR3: CASSSLAANSPLHF
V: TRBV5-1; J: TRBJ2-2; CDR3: CASSMTGVAYIGELFF
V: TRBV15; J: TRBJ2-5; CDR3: CATSRDWTGDETQYF
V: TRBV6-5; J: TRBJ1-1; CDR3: CASSQGSSGTEAFF
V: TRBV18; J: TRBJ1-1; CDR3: CASSPNRQNTEAFF
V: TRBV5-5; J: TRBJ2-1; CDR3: CASSHGTGAYNEQFF
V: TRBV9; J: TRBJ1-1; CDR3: CASSVDNTEAFF
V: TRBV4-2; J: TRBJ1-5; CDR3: CASSPTFGGAYQPQHF
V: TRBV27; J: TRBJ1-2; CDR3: CASRTGTGYGYTF
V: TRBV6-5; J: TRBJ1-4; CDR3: CASSTAATNEKLFF
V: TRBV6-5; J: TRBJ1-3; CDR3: CASSYARASGNTIYF
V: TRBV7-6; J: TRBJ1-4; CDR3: CASSLDISNEKLFF
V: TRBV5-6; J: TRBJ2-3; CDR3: CASTSPHGRDTQYF
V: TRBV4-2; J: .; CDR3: CASSQGDRVEQYF
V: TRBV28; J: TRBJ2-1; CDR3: CASSPPGTGSNEQFF
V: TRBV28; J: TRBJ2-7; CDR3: CASSLFSYEQYF